This section outlines one T cell receptor (beta chain) sequence together with its context. The antigen remains unidentified. The data originate from a study of cytomegalovirus exposure and HLA in healthy donors. Study findings and constraints: Earlier analysis found most TCR beta V segments productive about 87% or about 30% of the time. Most subjects had HLA-A and HLA-B alleles reportedly predicted accurately by TCR beta sequences.

In the PCR, 60 Vbeta and 13 Jbeta primers were used. Repertoires were generated with immunoSEQ multiplex PCR, while TCRdb's copy carries only in-frame clones and drops some. The sample carries over 85,000 clones, 73% recorded once. This clonotype was obtained from a man aged 40-55 years in good health and CMV-seronegative. The sequencing input was PBMCs.

As DNA, the CDR3 is TGTGCCAGCAGTAGGACAGGGGGTAGTAATGAGCAGTTCTTC. Encoded protein: CASSRTGGSNEQFF. This chain uses TRBV2 with TRBJ2-1, with 10 positions matching TRBD1. The CDR3 is 14 residues long. The germline V gene encodes CDR1 SNHLY and CDR2 FYNNEI. After removal of 5 bases from V and 7 bases from J, the junction contained 5 bases not matched to a gene. The whole variable domain, remainder taken from reference TRBV2 and TRBJ2-1, is EPEVTQTPSHQVTQMGQEVILRCVPISNHLYFYWYRQILGQKVEFLVSFYNNEISEKSEIFDDQFSVERPDGSNFTLKIRSTKLEDSAMYFCASSRTGGSNEQFFGPGTRLTVL.